This T cell receptor (beta chain) was documented in a study of blood T cell repertoires in COVID-19. The table came from immunoSEQ multiplex PCR; TCRdb's copy has only in-frame clones and leaves some out. Counted here are about 130,000 clones, 81% occurring once; the ten biggest clones make up approximately 9.1%. The germline CDR1 and CDR2 sequences are SEHNR and FQNEAQ (reference sequence). V lost 5 bases, J lost 2 bases, and 11 bases lay in between. This CDR3 contains 14 residues. This sequence was found in a woman aged 55-69 years with active or convalescent COVID-19. The J gene is TRBJ2-3, the V gene TRBV7-9; D gene unclear. Sequenced material: peripheral blood. This chain's CDR3 is CASSTDTFTDTQYF. The CDR3 DNA follows: TGTGCCAGCAGCACAGACACCTTCACAGATACGCAGTATTTT.